This T cell receptor beta chain was recovered during a study of blood T cell repertoires in COVID-19. Study overall: Acute and convalescent COVID-19 specimens originated in the United States, Italy and Spain. In each case, the material was cDNA or gDNA derived from T cells, B-cell-depleted T cells, or PBMCs.

Germline V CDR1 and CDR2: KGHSH, LQKENI. This CDR3 region has 15 residues. J lost 4 bases, V lost 3 bases, and 2 bases had no gene match. In the authors' workflow: It was from reference gene primer amplification that nucleated cell counts were estimated. The assay was immunoSEQ multiplex PCR, and TCRdb's table has in-frame clones only and misses some. From that table come the V and J calls and clone size; the DNA was used to work out D and trimming. The sample shows about 220,000 clones, around three quarters of them seen only once. Sequenced sample: peripheral blood. This sequence was found in a woman aged 70-85 years with acute or convalescent COVID-19. The V and J genes are TRBV18 and TRBJ1-6; 8 positions match TRBD1. CDR3 DNA: TGTGCCAGCTCACCTGGGACAGGTTATAATTCACCCCTCCACTTT. Encoded protein: CASSPGTGYNSPLHF. Based on the CDR3 plus reference TRBV18 and TRBJ1-6, the full variable domain is NAGVMQNPRHLVRRRGQEARLRCSPMKGHSHVYWYRQLPEEGLKFMVYLQKENIIDESGMPKERFSAEFPKEGPSILRIQQVVRGDSAAYFCASSPGTGYNSPLHFGNGTRLTVT.